Listed below are T cell receptor beta chains from one sample, sequenced in a study of identical twins. From the 5' RACE reads, TCRdb called clonotypes with MiXCR, one entry per CDR3 protein. Of hundreds of thousands of distinct CDR3 sequences in the sample, around 8.6% were seen once. The data also belong to a second study, concerning yellow fever vaccine responses in identical twins.

Material: PBMCs. These TCRs come from a woman younger than 30 in good health. The CDR3 runs from the conserved cysteine through the conserved F or W.

V gene: TRBV5-1; J gene: TRBJ1-1; CDR3 protein: CASSYPIPGSNTEAFF
V gene: TRBV7-8; J gene: TRBJ2-3; CDR3 protein: CASSLRRGGLADTQYF
V gene: TRBV7-9; J gene: TRBJ2-7; CDR3 protein: CASSLVLAGEHEQYF
V gene: TRBV2; J gene: TRBJ2-2; CDR3 protein: CASTLTRLTGELFF
V gene: TRBV11-2; J gene: TRBJ2-1; CDR3 protein: CASSQASESSYNEQFF
V gene: TRBV7-3; J gene: TRBJ2-3; CDR3 protein: CASSLRAGGSTDTQYF
V gene: TRBV12-3/TRBV12-4; J gene: TRBJ1-1; CDR3 protein: CASSLSGEGTEAFF
V gene: TRBV21-1; J gene: TRBJ2-7; CDR3 protein: CASSKVEGTGLSRQSESAYEQYF
V gene: TRBV7-9; J gene: TRBJ2-1; CDR3 protein: CASSLYGTDNEQFF
V gene: TRBV10-3; J gene: TRBJ2-2; CDR3 protein: CAISEPRQGAGELFF
V gene: TRBV12-5; J gene: TRBJ1-5; CDR3 protein: CASGLDGTNQPQHF
V gene: TRBV6-2/TRBV6-3; J gene: TRBJ2-1; CDR3 protein: CASTLAGSEYNEQFF
V gene: TRBV25-1; J gene: TRBJ2-3; CDR3 protein: CASSDEAGAADTQYF
V gene: TRBV10-3; J gene: TRBJ2-7; CDR3 protein: CAISNRIPEQYF
V gene: TRBV7-9; J gene: TRBJ1-2; CDR3 protein: CAASTPSNYGYTF
V gene: TRBV6-2/TRBV6-3; J gene: TRBJ2-7; CDR3 protein: CASSYFGTTSYEQYF
V gene: TRBV11-2; J gene: TRBJ2-7; CDR3 protein: CASSTGGFPGQDAYEQYF
V gene: TRBV7-9; J gene: TRBJ2-4; CDR3 protein: CASSRGVRDRNIQYF
V gene: TRBV9; J gene: TRBJ2-2; CDR3 protein: CASSVVTAGELFF
V gene: TRBV2; J gene: TRBJ1-5; CDR3 protein: CASSGEFDQPQHF
V gene: TRBV6-2/TRBV6-3; J gene: TRBJ2-6; CDR3 protein: CASSYSALAGSGANVLTF
V gene: TRBV24-1; J gene: TRBJ2-7; CDR3 protein: CATSVGTGPYEQYF
V gene: TRBV7-9; J gene: TRBJ2-1; CDR3 protein: CASSRTAAGEQFF
V gene: TRBV13; J gene: TRBJ2-3; CDR3 protein: CASSLGVFSATDTQYF
V gene: TRBV7-9; J gene: TRBJ2-1; CDR3 protein: CASSLSAGLDYNEQFF
V gene: TRBV7-3; J gene: TRBJ2-1; CDR3 protein: CASRTGPRNEQFF
V gene: TRBV10-3; J gene: TRBJ2-3; CDR3 protein: CAISESGGGYTQYF
V gene: TRBV7-9; J gene: TRBJ2-7; CDR3 protein: CASSYDKQGIRPYEQYF
V gene: TRBV5-6; J gene: TRBJ2-5; CDR3 protein: CASSLGRREGPETQYF
V gene: TRBV6-2/TRBV6-3; J gene: TRBJ1-5; CDR3 protein: CASRPIGLSNNQPQHF
V gene: TRBV25-1; J gene: TRBJ1-4; CDR3 protein: CASSEIQGGSGGEKLFF
V gene: TRBV11-2; J gene: TRBJ2-7; CDR3 protein: CASSLGDRTVYEQYF
V gene: TRBV3-1; J gene: TRBJ1-6; CDR3 protein: CASSQVARNSPLHF
V gene: TRBV20-1; J gene: TRBJ1-6; CDR3 protein: CSARTTGVRENSPLHF
V gene: TRBV12-5; J gene: TRBJ2-3; CDR3 protein: CASGFHTPVDAGAESTDTQYF
V gene: TRBV18; J gene: TRBJ2-7; CDR3 protein: CASSPRTSGSYEQYF
V gene: TRBV28; J gene: TRBJ2-1; CDR3 protein: CASSFGGLGGNEQFF
V gene: TRBV6-2/TRBV6-3; J gene: TRBJ1-4; CDR3 protein: CASKEDATNEKLFF
V gene: TRBV12-3/TRBV12-4; J gene: TRBJ2-7; CDR3 protein: CASSFAISGQGVYEQYF
V gene: TRBV12-3/TRBV12-4; J gene: TRBJ2-7; CDR3 protein: CASMVYRGSYEQYF
V gene: TRBV5-1; J gene: TRBJ2-7; CDR3 protein: CASSLDVGTYREQYF
V gene: TRBV7-9; J gene: TRBJ1-2; CDR3 protein: CASSLGATDYGYTF
V gene: TRBV6-5; J gene: TRBJ2-7; CDR3 protein: CASSYSISGEQYF
V gene: TRBV5-1; J gene: TRBJ2-1; CDR3 protein: CASSVPSGSYNEQFF
V gene: TRBV7-2; J gene: TRBJ2-7; CDR3 protein: CASSLAVASYEQYF
V gene: TRBV7-2; J gene: TRBJ1-5; CDR3 protein: CASSEPPMWGDQPQHF
V gene: TRBV28; J gene: TRBJ2-1; CDR3 protein: CASSSVTEAQFF
V gene: TRBV27; J gene: TRBJ1-2; CDR3 protein: CASGLDKNGYTF
V gene: TRBV20-1; J gene: TRBJ2-2; CDR3 protein: CSVDGFNTGELFF
V gene: TRBV20-1; J gene: TRBJ2-7; CDR3 protein: CSARPLAGGTYEQYF
V gene: TRBV11-2; J gene: TRBJ2-7; CDR3 protein: CASSLDQGMFSYEQYF
V gene: TRBV20-1; J gene: TRBJ2-7; CDR3 protein: CSARPGYSYEQYF